Presented here are 31 T cell receptor beta chains from one specimen sequenced in a study of cytomegalovirus exposure and HLA in healthy donors. The PCR employed 60 Vbeta primers together with 13 Jbeta primers. Method: immunoSEQ multiplex PCR; TCRdb's copy keeps in-frame clones and lacks some. The sample consists of more than 25,000 clones, approximately 62% of them appearing once. Sequenced material: PBMCs. The source is a male donor in good health and CMV-seropositive.

V is TRBV6-1 and J is TRBJ1-2; the D is unclear. Trimming shortened V by 1 base and J by 4 bases, and 10 bases separated the two germline ends. Germline V lookup: CDR1 MNHNS, CDR2 SASEGT. This CDR3 has 14 residues. CDR3 loop: CASSEEVRGYGYTF. CDR3 coding DNA: TGTGCCAGCAGTGAAGAAGTGCGGGGCTATGGCTACACCTTC.

The J gene is TRBJ1-1, the V gene TRBV5-1, with TRBD1 identical over 7 bases. This CDR3 contains 15 residues. The V gene end was trimmed by 4 bases and the J gene end by 4 bases; junction bases not matched to a gene: 10. From germline, CDR1 is SGHRS and CDR2 YFSETQ. The CDR3 DNA follows: TGCGCCAGCAGCCGCTACCCAGACAGGGTCACTGAAGCTTTCTTT. Its translation: CASSRYPDRVTEAFF. Together with reference TRBV5-1 and TRBJ1-1, the CDR3 gives the full variable domain: KAGVTQTPRYLIKTRGQQVTLSCSPISGHRSVSWYQQTPGQGLQFLFEYFSETQRNKGNFPGRFSGRQFSNSRSEMNVSTLELGDSALYLCASSRYPDRVTEAFFGQGTRLTVV.

In DNA form, the CDR3 reads TGCGCCAGCAGTCCCCAACAGGGGGCGACCACTGAAGCTTTCTTT. Residues: CASSPQQGATTEAFF. The genes are TRBV10-1 and TRBJ1-1; TRBD1 aligns across 9 bases. Germline CDR1 is WNHNN and CDR2 is SYGVQD (reference sequence). CDR3 size: 15 residues. The ends lost 5 bases at V and 4 bases at J; junction bases unmatched: 8.

The chain carries TRBV7-9 and TRBJ1-2; 7 positions agree with TRBD1. The germline gives CDR1 SEHNR, CDR2 FQNEAQ (reference sequence). The CDR3 has 15 residues. The V gene end was trimmed by 5 bases and the J gene end by 12 bases; junction bases not matched to a gene: 18. CDR3 residues: CASSLFLTGKGDDTF. CDR3 coding DNA: TGTGCCAGCAGCCTTTTTCTGACAGGGAAAGGTGATGACACCTTC.

This chain's CDR3 is CASTRDRGISEAFF. CDR3 sequence (DNA): TGTGCCAGCACTCGGGACAGGGGAATATCTGAAGCTTTCTTT. The chain uses TRBV6-5 and TRBJ1-1, with TRBD1 matching over 10 bases. Germline CDR1 and CDR2: MNHEY and SVGAGI. The CDR3 is made up of 14 amino acids. J gave up 6 bases and V 7 bases, and 8 bases lay outside the gene matches.

This clone has more than one count but fewer than ten. The chain has TRBV7-2 and TRBJ1-5, with a tentative D call TRBD1 (6 bases). The germline V gene encodes CDR1 SGHTA and CDR2 FQGNSA. The CDR3 has 15 residues. Deletions cut 3 bases from V and 5 bases from J, with 14 bases between. The CDR3 bases are TGTGCCAGCAGCTTCGGGGACACCACATATCAGCCCCAGCATTTT. It encodes CASSFGDTTYQPQHF.

This clone was seen just once. The chain employs TRBV10-3 and TRBJ1-5; D not certain. Per the germline V gene, CDR1 is ENHRY and CDR2 is SYGVKD. V was pared by 0 bases and J by 0 bases, with 6 bases between. The CDR3 is made up of 15 amino acids. CDR3 bases: TGTGCCATCAGTGAGTCGGAGGATAGCAATCAGCCCCAGCATTTT. Translating it yields CAISESEDSNQPQHF.

The chain uses TRBV5-1 and TRBJ2-7, with 7 bases aligning to TRBD2. The CDR3 is made up of 16 amino acids. Germline lookup yields CDR1 SGHRS and CDR2 YFSETQ. Losses at the gene ends were 1 base for V and 5 bases for J; bases not matched to a gene: 12. This chain's CDR3 is CASSLSAGAVLDEQYF. CDR3 coding DNA: TGCGCCAGCAGCTTGTCTGCGGGAGCAGTTCTTGACGAGCAGTACTTC.

The J gene is TRBJ1-1, the V gene TRBV7-8; D remains unclear. V lost 3 bases, J lost 1 base, and 9 bases lay in between. CDR1 and CDR2 (germline): SGHVS, FQNEAQ. The CDR3 sequence is 14 residues long. CDR3 nucleotide sequence: TGTGCCAGCAGCTTCCCCAACTGGAACACTGAAGCTTTCTTT. It is translated as CASSFPNWNTEAFF.

This chain uses TRBV4-1 with TRBJ1-4; TRBD1 aligns across 7 bases. Germline V gene data show CDR1 as MGHRA and CDR2 as YSYEKL. Trimming took 4 bases from V and 2 from J; bases not matched to a gene: 1. The CDR3 covers 14 residues. The CDR3 bases are TGCGCCAGCAGCCTGGGACAGACTAATGAAAAACTGTTTTTT. Its translation is CASSLGQTNEKLFF.

The chain has TRBV30 and TRBJ1-1; 8 bases fit TRBD1. The CDR3 is 11 amino acids. Germline lookup yields CDR1 GTSNPN and CDR2 SVGIG (reference sequence). V was pared by 8 bases and J by 2 bases, with 1 base of the junction left unmatched. The CDR3 spells CAGQGNTEAFF. As DNA, the CDR3 is TGTGCCGGACAGGGAAACACTGAAGCTTTCTTT.

V is TRBV13 and J is TRBJ2-3; weak D call: TRBD1 (6 bases). V was trimmed by 5 bases and J by 4 bases, leaving 10 bases between them. The V gene's germline CDR1 is PRHDT and CDR2 FYEKMQ (reference sequence). The CDR3 has 13 amino acids. The chain's CDR3 is CASSQGIPDTQYF. CDR3 sequence (DNA): TGTGCCAGCAGCCAGGGGATCCCAGATACGCAGTATTTT.

This CDR3 reads CASLDYPSSYEQYF. CDR3 coding DNA: TGTGCCAGCCTTGACTATCCAAGCTCCTACGAGCAGTACTTC. The chain employs TRBV7-9 and TRBJ2-7, with D possibly being TRBD2 (5 bases). The V gene's germline CDR1 is SEHNR and CDR2 FQNEAQ (reference sequence). The V gene lost 8 bases and the J gene lost 0 bases, with 14 bases spanning the gap. The CDR3 covers 14 residues.

The V call is TRBV4-2, the J call TRBJ1-4, with D tentatively TRBD1 (6 bases). The CDR3 has 17 residues. Germline V gives CDR1 LGHNA, CDR2 YNFKEQ. V was trimmed by 0 bases and J by 8 bases, leaving 19 bases between them. The CDR3 DNA follows: TGTGCCAGCAGCCAAGATGGTCCACAGGCCCAGGGGGAAAAACTGTTTTTT. This codes for CASSQDGPQAQGEKLFF.

The DNA for the CDR3 is TGCAGCGCTACCGGGATTCTCTACGAGACCCAGTACTTC. Protein sequence: CSATGILYETQYF. This chain uses TRBV29-1 with TRBJ2-5; the D gene is possibly TRBD2 (5 bases). The germline V gene has CDR1 SQVTM and CDR2 ANQGSEA. The CDR3 runs to 13 residues. V lost 7 bases and J lost 5, with 17 bases in between.

The chain carries TRBV7-8 and TRBJ2-3; possibly TRBD1 for D (6 bases). V was shortened by 3 bases and J by 4 bases, with 17 bases between the two germline ends. The CDR3 contains 16 residues. The germline gives CDR1 SGHVS, CDR2 FQNEAQ. The CDR3: CASSFPGQGIPDTQYF. CDR3 in DNA: TGTGCCAGCAGCTTCCCGGGCCAGGGGATTCCAGATACGCAGTATTTT.

The rearrangement links TRBV27 to TRBJ2-7, with D tentatively TRBD1 (6 bases). Trimming removed 7 bases at V and 0 bases at J, with 16 bases between. The germline gives CDR1 MNHEY, CDR2 SMNVEV (reference sequence). The CDR3 sequence is 15 residues long. The CDR3 spells CASTKQGSSSYEQYF. The CDR3 DNA reads as TGTGCCAGCACGAAACAGGGCTCTAGCTCCTACGAGCAGTACTTC.

V usage is TRBV18 and J usage is TRBJ2-5; 11 bases line up with TRBD2. Germline V lookup: CDR1 KGHSH, CDR2 LQKENI. The CDR3 has 17 amino acids. J lost 2 bases, V lost 6 bases, and 11 bases had no gene match. The CDR3 DNA reads TGTGCCAGCTCCCTAGGGACTAGCGGAGGAGGGCAAGAGACCCAGTACTTC. It codes for CASSLGTSGGGQETQYF.

This clone was detected only a few times. This rearrangement joins TRBV28 to TRBJ2-7, with unresolved D. The length of the CDR3 is 13 residues. The ends were cut back, 5 bases at V and 4 bases at J, with 12 bases in the middle. Germline-derived CDR1 and CDR2 are MDHEN and SYDVKM. CDR3 sequence: CASSRSPGYEQYF. In DNA, the CDR3 is TGTGCCAGCAGTCGATCTCCAGGTTACGAGCAGTACTTC.

The rearrangement joins TRBV9 to TRBJ1-2; 9 bases align to TRBD1. The CDR3 has 15 amino acids. Germline V lookup: CDR1 SGDLS, CDR2 YYNGEE. V shed 3 bases and J 2 bases; nucleotides not matched to a gene: 5. In DNA, the CDR3 is TGTGCCAGCAGCGCTCGGACAGGGGTGAACTATGGCTACACCTTC. Translated: CASSARTGVNYGYTF.

This clone has at least ten counts. The V and J genes are TRBV19 and TRBJ2-2; 8 bases agree with TRBD1. With 7 bases clipped from V and 1 base from J, the junction kept 8 bases outside the gene matches. Germline CDR1 is LNHDA and CDR2 is SQIVND (reference sequence). The CDR3 totals 16 residues. DNA of the CDR3: TGTGCCAGTACTCGAGGACAGGGACGGAACACCGGGGAGCTGTTTTTT. It codes for CASTRGQGRNTGELFF.

This sequence joins TRBV7-8 and TRBJ1-2; 8 bases agree with TRBD1. Germline CDR1 SGHVS, CDR2 FQNEAQ. Losses at the gene ends were 3 bases for V and 2 bases for J; bases not matched to a gene: 8. The CDR3 has 16 amino acids. The CDR3 region is CASSFRRGQGNYGYTF. As DNA, the CDR3 is TGTGCCAGCAGCTTCCGCAGGGGGCAGGGAAACTATGGCTACACCTTC.

The chain joins TRBV28 to TRBJ2-3; 10 nucleotides line up with TRBD2. There are 14 residues in the CDR3. After removal of 7 bases from V and 6 bases from J, the junction contained 7 bases not matched to a gene. Germline CDR1 MDHEN, CDR2 SYDVKM. This CDR3 is CASTPLAGLDTQYF. DNA of the CDR3: TGTGCCAGCACCCCACTAGCGGGATTGGATACGCAGTATTTT. Variable domain in full (rest from reference TRBV28 and TRBJ2-3): DVKVTQSSRYLVKRTGEKVFLECVQDMDHENMFWYRQDPGLGLRLIYFSYDVKMKEKGDIPEGYSVSREKKERFSLILESASTNQTSMYLCASTPLAGLDTQYFGPGTRLTVL.

This chain joins TRBV5-1 and TRBJ1-4; possible D gene TRBD1, 6 bases. With 7 bases removed from V and 0 bases from J, the gap between germline ends came to 16 bases. There are 16 residues in the CDR3. Germline CDR1 and CDR2: SGHRS and YFSETQ. The CDR3 DNA reads TGCGCCAGCGGCACCGGGGGGCTTGCAACTAATGAAAAACTGTTTTTT. Its translation: CASGTGGLATNEKLFF.

This clone was picked up one time. The chain carries TRBV9 and TRBJ1-4; no clear D gene. Germline CDR1 SGDLS, CDR2 YYNGEE. CDR3 length equals 15 residues. V lost 4 bases to trimming and J lost 4 bases, with 14 bases between them. CDR3 nucleotide sequence: TGTGCCAGCAGCCCACTCCCCTCACTTAATGAAAAACTGTTTTTT. It specifies CASSPLPSLNEKLFF.

This chain uses TRBV29-1 with TRBJ2-1, with 9 bases lining up with TRBD2. Germline V gene sequence: CDR1 SQVTM, CDR2 ANQGSEA. The CDR3 totals 13 residues. V shed 4 bases, J shed 15 bases, and the junction held 13 bases outside the gene matches. CDR3 DNA: TGCAGCGTTGGCCGGACTAGCGACCCCAATGGGTTCTTC. Translation: CSVGRTSDPNGFF.

In its sample, this clone was seen a few times. The CDR3 spells CASRLGQIYGYTF. CDR3 in DNA: TGTGCCAGCAGACTTGGACAGATCTATGGCTACACCTTC. The V gene is TRBV6-6, the J gene TRBJ1-2, with D possibly matching TRBD1 (6 bases). Trimming removed 6 bases at V and 4 bases at J, with 12 bases between. The germline gives CDR1 MNHNY, CDR2 SVGAGI (reference sequence). The CDR3 is 13 residues long.

The V call is TRBV2, the J call TRBJ2-1, with a tentative D call TRBD1 (5 bases). CDR1 SNHLY and CDR2 FYNNEI come from the germline V gene. The germline V and J ends were trimmed by 2 bases and 16 bases, with 15 bases remaining between them. CDR3 size: 12 residues. Here the CDR3 reads CASSEQAGWKFF. CDR3 nucleotides: TGTGCCAGCAGTGAACAGGCAGGGTGGAAATTCTTC.

In its sample, this clone was seen a few times. The chain uses TRBV5-8 and TRBJ2-7, with unresolved D. V gave up 3 bases and J gave up 5 bases, with 12 bases separating them. Germline V gene data show CDR1 as SGHTS and CDR2 as YDEGEE. CDR3 length: 13 amino acids. Written as DNA, the CDR3 is TGTGCCAGCAGCTCCTATCCGAAGAACGAGCAGTACTTC. This codes for CASSSYPKNEQYF.

This clone was found once. The gene calls are TRBV2 and TRBJ1-4, with a tentative D call TRBD1 (5 bases). Germline assignment: CDR1 SNHLY and CDR2 FYNNEI. The CDR3 has 16 residues. V was pared by 8 bases and J by 4 bases, with 20 bases between. The chain's CDR3 is CASLKSNRRGNEKLFF. The CDR3 region has the DNA TGTGCCAGCCTGAAATCGAACAGGCGGGGTAATGAAAAACTGTTTTTT. Looking up the rest from reference TRBV2 and TRBJ1-4 gives the full variable domain: EPEVTQTPSHQVTQMGQEVILRCVPISNHLYFYWYRQILGQKVEFLVSFYNNEISEKSEIFDDQFSVERPDGSNFTLKIRSTKLEDSAMYFCASLKSNRRGNEKLFFGSGTQLSVL.

The gene calls are TRBV5-1 and TRBJ2-7; D remains ambiguous. The CDR3 runs 14 residues. Germline assignment: CDR1 SGHRS and CDR2 YFSETQ. With 0 bases removed from V and 4 bases from J, the gap between germline ends came to 11 bases. The chain's CDR3 is CASSLGERVYEQYF. For the CDR3, the DNA is TGCGCCAGCAGCTTGGGAGAACGAGTTTACGAGCAGTACTTC.